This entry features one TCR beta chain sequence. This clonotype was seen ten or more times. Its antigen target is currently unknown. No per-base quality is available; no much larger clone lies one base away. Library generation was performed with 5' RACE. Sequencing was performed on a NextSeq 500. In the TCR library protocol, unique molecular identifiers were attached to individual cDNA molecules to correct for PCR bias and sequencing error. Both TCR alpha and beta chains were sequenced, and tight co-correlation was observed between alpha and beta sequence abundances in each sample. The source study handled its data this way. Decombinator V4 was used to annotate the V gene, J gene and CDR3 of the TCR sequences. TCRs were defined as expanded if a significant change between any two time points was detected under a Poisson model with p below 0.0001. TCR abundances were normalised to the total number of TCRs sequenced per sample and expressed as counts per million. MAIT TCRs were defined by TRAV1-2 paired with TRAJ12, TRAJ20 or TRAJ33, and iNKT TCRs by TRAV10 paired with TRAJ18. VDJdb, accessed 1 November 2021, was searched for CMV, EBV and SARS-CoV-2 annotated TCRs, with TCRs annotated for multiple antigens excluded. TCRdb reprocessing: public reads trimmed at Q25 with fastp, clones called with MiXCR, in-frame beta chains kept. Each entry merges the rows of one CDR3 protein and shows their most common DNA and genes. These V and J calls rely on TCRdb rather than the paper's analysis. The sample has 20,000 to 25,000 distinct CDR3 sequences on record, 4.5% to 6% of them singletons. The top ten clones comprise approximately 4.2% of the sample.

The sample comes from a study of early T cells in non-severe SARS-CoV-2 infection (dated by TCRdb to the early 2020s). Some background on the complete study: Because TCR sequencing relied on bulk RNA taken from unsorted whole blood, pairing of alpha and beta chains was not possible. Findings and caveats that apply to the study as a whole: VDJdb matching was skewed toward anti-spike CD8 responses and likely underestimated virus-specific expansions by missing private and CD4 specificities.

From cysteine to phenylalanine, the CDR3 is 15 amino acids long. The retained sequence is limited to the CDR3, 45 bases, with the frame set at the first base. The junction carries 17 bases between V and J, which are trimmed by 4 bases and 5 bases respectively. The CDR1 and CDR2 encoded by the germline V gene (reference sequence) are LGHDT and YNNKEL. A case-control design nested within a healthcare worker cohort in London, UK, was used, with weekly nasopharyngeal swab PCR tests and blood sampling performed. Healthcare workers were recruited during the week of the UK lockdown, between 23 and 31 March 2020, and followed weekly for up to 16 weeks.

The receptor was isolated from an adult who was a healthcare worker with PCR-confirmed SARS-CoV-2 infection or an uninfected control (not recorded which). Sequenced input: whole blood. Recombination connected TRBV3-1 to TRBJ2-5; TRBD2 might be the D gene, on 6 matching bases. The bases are TGTGCCAGCAGCCTTTCCTTAGCGGTGGGCGAGACCCAGTACTTC. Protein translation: CASSLSLAVGETQYF.